What follows describes a single T cell receptor beta chain. The antigen is unknown. The data belong to a study of cytomegalovirus exposure and HLA in healthy donors. About the research overall: Among around 170 million T cells, an earlier analysis found 117 million unique TCR beta sequences. Study-level findings and limits: The study designated roughly 150 TCR beta chains cytomegalovirus-associated. As a later analysis showed, a missense DCLRE1C variant was linked to trimming of TCR beta V- and J-genes. In presence/absence analyses, roughly uniform sequencing depth across donors was assumed.

The primer mix had 60 Vbeta and 13 Jbeta primers. Sequencing used immunoSEQ multiplex PCR; TCRdb keeps in-frame clones, though not all of them. The sample yields 95,000 to 100,000 clones, 60% to 85% seen once. The CDR3 covers 14 residues. The germline V gene has CDR1 KGHSH and CDR2 LQKENI. V dropped 6 bases and J dropped 13; count of bases not matched to a gene: 12. The receptor comes from a man aged 55 to 69 in good health and CMV-seropositive. The V gene is TRBV18, the J gene TRBJ1-6; 7 bases are shared with TRBD1. Sequencing input: PBMCs. The CDR3 DNA reads TGTGCCAGCTCCGGGACAGTTCGGGAGGGGCCCCTCCACTTT. This translates into CASSGTVREGPLHF.